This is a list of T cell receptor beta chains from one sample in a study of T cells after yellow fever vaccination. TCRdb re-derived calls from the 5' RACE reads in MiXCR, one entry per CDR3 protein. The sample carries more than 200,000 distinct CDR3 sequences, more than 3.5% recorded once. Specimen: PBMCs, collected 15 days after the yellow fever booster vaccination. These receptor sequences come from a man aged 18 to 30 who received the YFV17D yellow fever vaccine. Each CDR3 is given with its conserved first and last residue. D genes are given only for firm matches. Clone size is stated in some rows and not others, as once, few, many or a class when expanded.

cdr3_nt: TGTGCCAGCAGCTTAGGTCACGGCACCGGGGAGCTGTTTTTT
cdr3_aa: CASSLGHGTGELFF
clone_size: many
j_call: TRBJ2-2
d_call: -
v_call: TRBV7-9

cdr3_nt: TGCAGTGCTAAAGATCAAATTAACACCGGGGAGCTGTTTTTT
cdr3_aa: CSAKDQINTGELFF
clone_size: many
j_call: TRBJ2-2
d_call: -
v_call: TRBV20-1

cdr3_nt: TGTGCCACCAGCGGGCAGGAGACCCAGTACTTC
cdr3_aa: CATSGQETQYF
clone_size: many
j_call: TRBJ2-5
d_call: -
v_call: TRBV15

cdr3_nt: TGTGCCAGCAGTCGTCGACTAGCGGGAATAGAGACCCAGTACTTC
cdr3_aa: CASSRRLAGIETQYF
clone_size: many
j_call: TRBJ2-5
d_call: TRBD2
v_call: TRBV12-3/TRBV12-4

cdr3_nt: TGTGCCAGCAGTTGGGGCAGTATGATTGAAGCTTTCTTT
cdr3_aa: CASSWGSMIEAFF
clone_size: many
j_call: TRBJ1-1
d_call: -
v_call: TRBV6-2/TRBV6-3

cdr3_nt: TGTGCCAGCTCAGTGGGTGACGGACCCTACAATGAGCAGTTCTTC
cdr3_aa: CASSVGDGPYNEQFF
clone_size: -
j_call: TRBJ2-1
d_call: -
v_call: TRBV10-3

cdr3_nt: TGTGCCAGCAGTACTGGACTAAGCCAGTACTTC
cdr3_aa: CASSTGLSQYF
clone_size: many
j_call: TRBJ2-5
d_call: -
v_call: TRBV6-5

cdr3_nt: TGTGCCACCCAACTTTCGGGAGGGCCTAATGGCTACACCTTC
cdr3_aa: CATQLSGGPNGYTF
clone_size: many
j_call: TRBJ1-2
d_call: -
v_call: TRBV12-3/TRBV12-4

cdr3_nt: TGCAGTGCTAGTCGGCTAGCGGGGAGGTACAATGAGCAGTTCTTC
cdr3_aa: CSASRLAGRYNEQFF
clone_size: many
j_call: TRBJ2-1
d_call: TRBD2
v_call: TRBV20-1

cdr3_nt: TGTGCCAGCTCTACGAACCTTGGACAGGGGAATGAGCAGTTCTTC
cdr3_aa: CASSTNLGQGNEQFF
clone_size: many
j_call: TRBJ2-1
d_call: TRBD1
v_call: TRBV18

cdr3_nt: TGTGCCAGCAGCCCGCGACTAGCGGCGAACACAGATACGCAGTATTTT
cdr3_aa: CASSPRLAANTDTQYF
clone_size: many
j_call: TRBJ2-3
d_call: TRBD2
v_call: TRBV7-3

cdr3_nt: TGCAGCGTTGATGGCCAGAGTAATGAGCAGTTCTTC
cdr3_aa: CSVDGQSNEQFF
clone_size: many
j_call: TRBJ2-1
d_call: -
v_call: TRBV29-1

cdr3_nt: TGTGCCAGCAGCAACCCGACAGGGGGATTAAACATTCAGTACTTC
cdr3_aa: CASSNPTGGLNIQYF
clone_size: many
j_call: TRBJ2-4
d_call: TRBD1
v_call: TRBV7-2

cdr3_nt: TGTGCCAGCAGCCAGAGAAGACAGGGACACCATATCCTAGGGTATAATTCACCCCTCCACTTT
cdr3_aa: CASSQRRQGHHILGYNSPLHF
clone_size: few
j_call: TRBJ1-6
d_call: TRBD1
v_call: TRBV14

cdr3_nt: TGTGCCAGCAGCCGGTGGGACTACGGTGGGGAGACCCAGTACTTC
cdr3_aa: CASSRWDYGGETQYF
clone_size: many
j_call: TRBJ2-5
d_call: TRBD2
v_call: TRBV7-2

cdr3_nt: TGTGCCAGCAGCTTAGTGGCGAGCGGTCCCGGCCGGGAGCTGTTTTTT
cdr3_aa: CASSLVASGPGRELFF
clone_size: many
j_call: TRBJ2-2
d_call: -
v_call: TRBV7-2

cdr3_nt: TGTGCCAGCAGGAGCAACAGGGTTTTGGGATCACCCCTCCACTTT
cdr3_aa: CASRSNRVLGSPLHF
clone_size: many
j_call: TRBJ1-6
d_call: -
v_call: TRBV12-3/TRBV12-4

cdr3_nt: TGCAGTGCAGATAATCCAGGTGGCGAGCAGTACTTC
cdr3_aa: CSADNPGGEQYF
clone_size: many
j_call: TRBJ2-7
d_call: -
v_call: TRBV20-1

cdr3_nt: TGCGCCAGCAGCTCGGACAGGGGGACATACGAGCAGTACTTC
cdr3_aa: CASSSDRGTYEQYF
clone_size: many
j_call: TRBJ2-7
d_call: TRBD1
v_call: TRBV5-1

cdr3_nt: TGTGCCACCAGTGATTCCTCCGGGACAGGGGTAGGTGGCTACACCTTC
cdr3_aa: CATSDSSGTGVGGYTF
clone_size: many
j_call: TRBJ1-2
d_call: TRBD1
v_call: TRBV24-1

cdr3_nt: TGTGCCAGCAACTTTTACTCCTACAATGAGCAGTTCTTC
cdr3_aa: CASNFYSYNEQFF
clone_size: many
j_call: TRBJ2-1
d_call: -
v_call: TRBV6-2/TRBV6-3

cdr3_nt: TGTGCCAGCAGCTTAGGGGCTAGCGACAGCACAGATACGCAGTATTTT
cdr3_aa: CASSLGASDSTDTQYF
clone_size: many
j_call: TRBJ2-3
d_call: -
v_call: TRBV7-2

cdr3_nt: TGCGCCAGCTCCCCCCGTCCCACAGATACGCAGTATTTT
cdr3_aa: CASSPRPTDTQYF
clone_size: many
j_call: TRBJ2-3
d_call: -
v_call: TRBV5-1

cdr3_nt: TGTGCCAGCAGCCCAACTAGCGGGGCTACGGAGCAGTACTTC
cdr3_aa: CASSPTSGATEQYF
clone_size: -
j_call: TRBJ2-7
d_call: TRBD2
v_call: TRBV7-9

cdr3_nt: TGTGCCAGCATCTACAGGGTAACGAACACTGAAGCTTTCTTT
cdr3_aa: CASIYRVTNTEAFF
clone_size: few
j_call: TRBJ1-1
d_call: -
v_call: TRBV6-1

cdr3_nt: TGCGCCAGCAGCGGGGGTGGAGTCACTGAAGCTTTCTTT
cdr3_aa: CASSGGGVTEAFF
clone_size: many
j_call: TRBJ1-1
d_call: -
v_call: TRBV5-1

cdr3_nt: TGTGCCAGCAGTTTAGGGGGAGCTTTTCAGGCTTTCTTT
cdr3_aa: CASSLGGAFQAFF
clone_size: many
j_call: TRBJ1-1
d_call: -
v_call: TRBV12-3/TRBV12-4

cdr3_nt: TGTGCCAGCAGCCTTCCCCGGAGGCTGTACGAGCAGTACTTC
cdr3_aa: CASSLPRRLYEQYF
clone_size: many
j_call: TRBJ2-7
d_call: -
v_call: TRBV28

cdr3_nt: TGTGCCAGCAGCTTAGAAACGGACAACTCCGGCGGGGAGCTGTTTTTT
cdr3_aa: CASSLETDNSGGELFF
clone_size: many
j_call: TRBJ2-2
d_call: -
v_call: TRBV11-2

cdr3_nt: TGTGCCAGCAGGGGGGACACCGCCTATGGCTACACCTTC
cdr3_aa: CASRGDTAYGYTF
clone_size: few
j_call: TRBJ1-2
d_call: -
v_call: TRBV5-6

cdr3_nt: TGTGCCAGCAGCCAAGAGACTTCCGGAGAGACCCAGTACTTC
cdr3_aa: CASSQETSGETQYF
clone_size: few
j_call: TRBJ2-5
d_call: -
v_call: TRBV4-2

cdr3_nt: TGTGCCAGCAGCTGGGACAGGGGGGGTAACTATGGCTACACCTTC
cdr3_aa: CASSWDRGGNYGYTF
clone_size: many
j_call: TRBJ1-2
d_call: TRBD1
v_call: TRBV7-9

cdr3_nt: TGTGCCAGCAGCTTAGACCACGCAGATACGCAGTATTTT
cdr3_aa: CASSLDHADTQYF
clone_size: many
j_call: TRBJ2-3
d_call: -
v_call: TRBV7-3

cdr3_nt: TGTGCCAGCAGGGCAGAAGGTTACGGAAACACCATATATTTT
cdr3_aa: CASRAEGYGNTIYF
clone_size: many
j_call: TRBJ1-3
d_call: -
v_call: TRBV27

cdr3_nt: TGTGCCAGCAGCCAAGGGACTAGCGGGGGAGTACGGCAGTTCTTC
cdr3_aa: CASSQGTSGGVRQFF
clone_size: many
j_call: TRBJ2-1
d_call: TRBD2
v_call: TRBV3-1

cdr3_nt: TGTGCCAGCAGCCAAGATACTAGCGGGGCCTCCTACGAGCAGTACTTC
cdr3_aa: CASSQDTSGASYEQYF
clone_size: many
j_call: TRBJ2-7
d_call: TRBD2
v_call: TRBV3-1

cdr3_nt: TGTGCCAGCAGCGGGAGGGGCAATGAGCAGTTCTTC
cdr3_aa: CASSGRGNEQFF
clone_size: many
j_call: TRBJ2-1
d_call: TRBD2
v_call: TRBV7-9

cdr3_nt: TGCGCCAGCAGGGCCCGAGCGGGGGGGCCCCACAATGAGCAGTTCTTC
cdr3_aa: CASRARAGGPHNEQFF
clone_size: -
j_call: TRBJ2-1
d_call: TRBD2
v_call: TRBV5-1

cdr3_nt: TGCGCCAGCAGCTTGACTTCTTTAGGTGAAAAACTGTTTTTT
cdr3_aa: CASSLTSLGEKLFF
clone_size: many
j_call: TRBJ1-4
d_call: -
v_call: TRBV5-1

cdr3_nt: TGTGCCTGGACCTCCCGGGACGGGACCTACGAGCAGTACTTC
cdr3_aa: CAWTSRDGTYEQYF
clone_size: many
j_call: TRBJ2-7
d_call: -
v_call: TRBV30